This T cell receptor beta chain was identified in a study of molecular identifiers for immune sequencing clone quantification. Study conclusions and caveats: Over 99% of CMV-specific effector molecules, but under 1% of naive ones, were in clones above 20 copies.

On this clonotype: What it recognizes is unknown.

The CDR3 contains 14 residues. V shed 4 bases and J shed 6 bases, with 12 bases lying between them. From germline, CDR1 is MDHEN and CDR2 SYDVKM. TCRdb called the PCR reads again in MiXCR, with one record for every CDR3 protein. The sample carries approximately 60,000 distinct CDR3 sequences, approximately 18% recorded once. Sequenced: naive CD8+ T cells from blood, with Jurkat cell RNA spiked in. Indicated subset: FACS-sorted CD8+CD4-CCR7+CD45RA+ naive T cells. The TCR was taken from a human donor in good health. Some libraries in this study had Jurkat cell RNA spiked in. The chain uses TRBV28 and TRBJ2-2; D may be TRBD1 (6 bases). In nucleotides, the CDR3 is TGTGCCAGCAGTTACCGGGACATCCCCGGGGAGCTGTTTTTT. Protein sequence: CASSYRDIPGELFF.